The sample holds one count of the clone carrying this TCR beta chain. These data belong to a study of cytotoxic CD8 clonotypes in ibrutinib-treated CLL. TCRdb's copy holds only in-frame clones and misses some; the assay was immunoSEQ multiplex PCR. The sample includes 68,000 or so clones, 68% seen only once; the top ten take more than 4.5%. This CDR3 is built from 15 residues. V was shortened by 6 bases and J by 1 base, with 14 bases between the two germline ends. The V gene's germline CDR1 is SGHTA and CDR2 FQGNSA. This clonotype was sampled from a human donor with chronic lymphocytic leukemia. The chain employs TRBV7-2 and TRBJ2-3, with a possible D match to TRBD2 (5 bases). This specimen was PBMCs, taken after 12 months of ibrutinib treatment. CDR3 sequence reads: CASSQVQRGTDTQYF. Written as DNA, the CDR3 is TGTGCCAGCAGTCAAGTTCAGAGGGGCACAGATACGCAGTATTTT.